These 21 T cell receptor beta chains came from one sample sequenced in a study of vaccination effects on CD4 cells after COVID-19. Only in-frame clones appear in the TCRdb table, and some are missing; sequencing was by immunoSEQ multiplex PCR. The repertoire holds about 21,000 clones, with roughly four fifths as singletons. Sequencing was preceded by expansion of antigen-specific CD4+ T cells with viral peptide pools in the ViraFEST assay. Isolation of CD4+ T cells took place after approximately 10 days of culture. The vaccine recipients had no prior SARS-CoV-2 infection, with negative nucleocapsid antibodies. No antigens are known for them. Sample: CD4+ T cells from PBMCs cultured with HCoV-NL63 spike peptides, taken before COVID-19 vaccination. These TCRs come from a human donor who received a COVID-19 vaccine.

The chain combines TRBV15 with TRBJ2-7; the D call may be TRBD1 or TRBD2 (6 bases each). V was shortened by 1 base and J by 0 bases, with 13 bases between the two germline ends. The CDR3 covers 16 residues. Germline V lookup: CDR1 LNHNV, CDR2 YYDKDF (reference sequence). The CDR3 nucleotides are TGTGCCACCAGCAGAGGGGGGGCCGTAAGCTCCTACGAGCAGTACTTC. It translates to CATSRGGAVSSYEQYF.

The CDR3 region is CASSQEGVGGAIQTQYF. CDR3 sequence (DNA): TGTGCCAGCAGCCAAGAGGGGGTCGGGGGGGCCATCCAGACCCAGTACTTC. The gene calls are TRBV3-1 (or the pseudogene TRBV3-2) and TRBJ2-5, with TRBD2 matching 8 bases. Per germline, CDR1 LGHDT and CDR2 YNNKEL (reference sequence). The V and J ends lost 0 bases and 6 bases, in that order; junction bases with no gene match: 12. The CDR3 contains 17 residues.

The chain uses TRBV28 and TRBJ1-4, with 8 positions matching TRBD1. CDR3 length equals 15 residues. CDR1 is MDHEN, CDR2 SYDVKM, per germline. The V segment lost 7 bases and the J segment 7 bases; nucleotides outside the gene matches: 11. DNA of the CDR3: TGTGCCAGCAAATTTCAGGGGGCGCGCAGTGAAAAACTGTTTTTT. This gives the protein CASKFQGARSEKLFF. Using reference TRBV28 and TRBJ1-4 for the parts outside the CDR3, the full variable domain is DVKVTQSSRYLVKRTGEKVFLECVQDMDHENMFWYRQDPGLGLRLIYFSYDVKMKEKGDIPEGYSVSREKKERFSLILESASTNQTSMYLCASKFQGARSEKLFFGSGTQLSVL.

V and J are TRBV7-9 and TRBJ1-4; tentatively, D is TRBD1 (5 bases). The V gene lost 1 base and the J gene lost 8 bases, with 14 bases spanning the gap. CDR3 size: 15 residues. Germline CDR1 reads SEHNR; CDR2 reads FQNEAQ (reference sequence). CDR3 sequence: CASSLGAAGNEKLFF. DNA of the CDR3: TGTGCCAGCAGCTTAGGTGCGGCAGGGAACGAAAAACTGTTTTTT.

V gene TRBV2 combines with J gene TRBJ2-5, with D possibly being TRBD1 or TRBD2 (6 bases each). The CDR3 sequence is 13 residues long. Trimming left V 6 bases short and J 5 bases short, with 13 bases between. Germline CDR1 SNHLY, CDR2 FYNNEI. The CDR3 region is CASSQDSGETQYF. The CDR3 DNA reads as TGTGCCAGCAGCCAGGACAGCGGGGAGACCCAGTACTTC.

This chain uses TRBV7-2 with TRBJ1-2, with 7 bases aligning to TRBD1. This CDR3 has 15 residues. Germline V lookup: CDR1 SGHTA, CDR2 FQGNSA. V trimming: 2 bases; J trimming: 4 bases; junction bases outside the gene matches: 7. CDR3 in DNA: TGTGCCAGCAGCTTAAGGTACAGGGGAACCTATGGCTACACCTTC. Translated, it gives CASSLRYRGTYGYTF.

The chain couples TRBV4-3 to TRBJ2-1, with 12 bases matching TRBD2. The CDR3 sequence is 19 residues long. After removal of 0 bases from V and 10 bases from J, the junction contained 16 bases not matched to a gene. Per the germline V gene, CDR1 is LGHNA and CDR2 is YSLEER. The DNA for the CDR3 is TGCGCCAGCAGCCAAGATATACTAGCGGGGGGAAAAATGGAGGGCGAGCAGTTCTTC. As protein: CASSQDILAGGKMEGEQFF.

This clone came up once. One junction end disagrees with the germline gene, perhaps due to a read error. V and J are TRBV7-7 and TRBJ2-5; a weak D match, TRBD2 (6 bases). The CDR3 contains 13 residues. Per the germline V gene, CDR1 is SSHAT and CDR2 is FNYEAQ (reference sequence). DNA of the CDR3: TGTGCTAGCACGACTAGTCCATTAGAGACCCAGTACTTC. Encoded protein: CASTTSPLETQYF. Full variable domain (outside the CDR3, taken from reference TRBV7-7 and TRBJ2-5): GAGVSQSPRYKVTKRGQDVTLRCDPISSHATLYWYQQALGQGPEFLTYFNYEAQPDKSGLPSDRFSAERPEGSISTLTIQRTEQRDSAMYRCASTTSPLETQYFGPGTRLLVL.

This clone was seen a few times. The genes are TRBV11-2 and TRBJ1-5, with 10 bases aligning to TRBD1. Germline CDR1 is SGHAT and CDR2 is FQNNGV. J was trimmed by 1 base and V by 5 bases; bases with no gene match: 8. The CDR3 has 17 residues. In DNA form, the CDR3 reads TGTGCCAGCAGCCCTGGGGACAGGGGTAGGAGCAATCAGCCCCAGCATTTT. It translates to CASSPGDRGRSNQPQHF.

The V call is TRBV11-2, the J call TRBJ2-4; D ambiguous. V lost 1 base and J lost 0, with 7 bases in between. Germline loops: CDR1 SGHAT, CDR2 FQNNGV. The CDR3 sequence is 15 residues long. The CDR3 nucleotides are TGTGCCAGCAGCTTAGGTCGGCGAGCCAAAAACATTCAGTACTTC. Protein: CASSLGRRAKNIQYF.

The chain is built from TRBV5-1 and TRBJ2-7; D possibly corresponds to TRBD1 (5 bases). Per the germline V gene, CDR1 is SGHRS and CDR2 is YFSETQ. V lost 0 bases, J lost 1 base, and 5 bases lay in between. The CDR3 is 13 residues long. The CDR3 DNA sequence: TGCGCCAGCAGCTTGGACAGGTCCTACGAGCAGTACTTC. Translated, it gives CASSLDRSYEQYF.

The genes are TRBV23-1 and TRBJ1-6; the D is unclear. TRBV23-1 is placed among ORFs of uncertain function. The CDR3 length is 14 residues. V dropped 4 bases and J dropped 5 bases, with 9 bases sitting between them. The DNA for the CDR3 is TGCGCCAGCAGTCGCCCGGGAAATAATTCACCCCTCCACTTT. It encodes CASSRPGNNSPLHF.

The chain carries TRBV4-1 and TRBJ1-2; D ambiguous. The V end lost 4 bases, the J end lost 4 bases, and 34 bases lay between the germline ends. In germline, CDR1 is MGHRA, CDR2 YSYEKL. This CDR3 comprises 21 residues. The CDR3 region is CASSPSLVNSLTRRTFYGYTF. The DNA of the CDR3 is TGCGCCAGCAGCCCTTCGCTCGTGAACTCCCTTACTCGCCGTACTTTCTATGGCTACACCTTC.

The chain links TRBV7-9 to TRBJ1-1; D not certain. V was clipped by 1 base and J by 3 bases, with 0 bases between them. CDR1 is SEHNR, CDR2 FQNEAQ, per germline (reference sequence). This CDR3 is 11 amino acids long. CDR3 nucleotides: TGTGCCAGCAGCTTAGACACTGAAGCTTTCTTT. This codes for CASSLDTEAFF. Combining the CDR3 with reference TRBV7-9 and TRBJ1-1 gives the whole variable domain DTGVSQNPRHKITKRGQNVTFRCDPISEHNRLYWYRQTLGQGPEFLTYFQNEAQLEKSRLLSDRFSAERPKGSFSTLEIQRTEQGDSAMYLCASSLDTEAFFGQGTRLTVV.

The chain employs TRBV18 and TRBJ1-4; D is perhaps TRBD1 (6 bases). CDR1 is KGHSH, CDR2 LQKENI, per germline. The CDR3 is 13 residues long. Trimming cost V 8 bases and J 3 bases, with 10 bases left between them. The CDR3 sequence: CASRGQSNEKLFF. Here the CDR3 DNA reads TGTGCCAGCCGAGGACAGTCTAATGAAAAACTGTTTTTT.

This rearrangement joins TRBV3-1 (or the pseudogene TRBV3-2) to TRBJ1-5, with TRBD1 matching over 9 bases. Trimming at V came to 2 bases and at J to 3 bases, leaving 5 bases not matched to a gene. CDR1 is LGHDT, CDR2 YNNKEL, per germline (reference sequence). The CDR3 covers 16 residues. CDR3 DNA: TGTGCCAGCAGCCAATCCGGGACAGGGAACAATCAGCCCCAGCATTTT. Translation: CASSQSGTGNNQPQHF.

Here the CDR3 DNA reads TGTGCCAGCAGACTCCCCACAGGGGATGAGCAGTTCTTC. It is translated as CASRLPTGDEQFF. This chain joins TRBV5-4 and TRBJ2-1; TRBD1 matches at 7 bases. The CDR3 is made up of 13 amino acids. CDR1 is SGHNT and CDR2 is YYREEE in the germline V gene (reference sequence). V trimming: 5 bases; J trimming: 8 bases; junction bases outside the gene matches: 7.

This clone was counted once. The chain links TRBV18 to TRBJ2-7, with TRBD1 matching 7 bases. V lost 2 bases and J lost 6; bases outside the gene matches: 4. CDR3 length: 13 residues. In germline, CDR1 is KGHSH, CDR2 LQKENI. This CDR3 reads CASSPGDSPEQYF. The CDR3 DNA reads as TGTGCCAGCTCACCAGGGGACAGCCCCGAGCAGTACTTC.

V and J are TRBV5-6 and TRBJ1-1, with a possible D match to TRBD1 (5 bases). Germline assignment: CDR1 SGHDT and CDR2 YYEEEE. V was cut by 0 bases and J by 6 bases, with 12 bases left in between. The CDR3 is made up of 14 amino acids. The CDR3 protein is CASSLEVRGPEAFF. The CDR3 region has the DNA TGTGCCAGCAGCTTGGAGGTGCGGGGACCTGAAGCTTTCTTT.

The chain employs TRBV6-1 and TRBJ2-5; possibly TRBD2 for D (7 bases). This CDR3 comprises 16 residues. Trimming removed 3 bases from V and 1 base from J, with 15 bases in between. CDR1 is MNHNS and CDR2 is SASEGT in the germline V gene. This chain's CDR3 is CASSEGPGGLQETQYF. DNA of the CDR3: TGTGCCAGCAGTGAGGGCCCGGGGGGCCTCCAAGAGACCCAGTACTTC.

V is TRBV14 and J is TRBJ2-5; D gene ambiguous. Germline V gene lookup returns CDR1 SGHDN and CDR2 FVKESK. V dropped 0 bases and J dropped 5 bases, with 7 bases sitting between them. CDR3 length equals 13 residues. Written as DNA, the CDR3 is TGTGCCAGCAGCCAAGAAGTGGGGGAGACCCAGTACTTC. Amino acids: CASSQEVGETQYF.